What follows are 24 T cell receptor beta chains derived from one specimen sequenced in a study of CD8 T cells in ankylosing spondylitis. TCRdb called the 5' RACE reads again in MiXCR, with one record for every CDR3 protein. The sample comprises 200,000 to 300,000 distinct CDR3 sequences, about 9.1% of which are singletons, and 6.8% rests with the top ten. Sequencing was done on a sample of blood, either unsorted or a sorted T cell fraction (not recorded which). These TCRs come from a male donor with ankylosing spondylitis or in good health (not recorded which).

This clonotype was detected many times. This sequence joins TRBV19 and TRBJ2-1; weak D call: TRBD1 (5 bases). The V and J ends lost 3 bases and 5 bases respectively, with 8 bases between them. This CDR3 has 13 residues. Germline lookup yields CDR1 LNHDA and CDR2 SQIVND (reference sequence). As DNA, the CDR3 is TGTGCCAGTAGTATGACAGCGAACAATGAGCAGTTCTTC. Translation: CASSMTANNEQFF.

In regard to this clonotype: Just one base apart from a much larger clone, this may be a read error. The chain couples TRBV12-3 or TRBV12-4 to TRBJ1-2; 7 nucleotides align to TRBD1. Trimming at V came to 6 bases and at J to 5 bases, leaving 9 bases not matched to a gene. This CDR3 contains 14 residues. The CDR3 protein is CASSTTGNRYGYTF. The CDR3 nucleotides read TGTGCCAGCAGCACGACAGGGAATCGGTATGGCTACACCTTC.

This clonotype was seen repeatedly, ten times or more. The rearrangement joins TRBV5-1 to TRBJ2-5; 7 positions match TRBD2. The ends lost 4 bases at V and 5 bases at J; junction bases unmatched: 8. The CDR3 has 14 amino acids. CDR1 is SGHRS, CDR2 YFSETQ, per germline. CDR3 sequence: CASSLRGVGETQYF. CDR3 sequence (DNA): TGCGCCAGCAGCCTTCGGGGGGTAGGCGAGACCCAGTACTTC. Full variable domain (outside the CDR3, taken from reference TRBV5-1 and TRBJ2-5): KAGVTQTPRYLIKTRGQQVTLSCSPISGHRSVSWYQQTPGQGLQFLFEYFSETQRNKGNFPGRFSGRQFSNSRSEMNVSTLELGDSALYLCASSLRGVGETQYFGPGTRLLVL.

To note about this clonotype: A much larger clone differs by one base, so this may be a read error. This chain connects TRBV6-5 to TRBJ2-1; no reliable D call. The length of the CDR3 is 12 residues. From germline, CDR1 is MNHEY and CDR2 SVGAGI. The CDR3 coding sequence is TGTGCCAGCAGTTACGATGGTGATGAGCAGGTCTTC. The encoded protein is CASSYDGDEQVF.

This clonotype was seen a handful of times. This chain uses TRBV4-3 with TRBJ2-6; TRBD2 is a possible D gene (5 bases). V was shortened by 3 bases and J by 0 bases, with 6 bases between the two germline ends. The length of the CDR3 is 15 residues. Per germline, CDR1 LGHNA and CDR2 YSLEER. CDR3 in amino acids: CASSQDFSGANVLTF. The CDR3 coding sequence is TGCGCCAGCAGCCAGGACTTCTCTGGGGCCAACGTCCTGACTTTC.

This rearrangement joins TRBV10-3 to TRBJ2-2; D uncertain. There are 16 residues in the CDR3. From germline, CDR1 is ENHRY and CDR2 SYGVKD. The V gene lost 1 base and the J gene lost 2 bases, with 11 bases spanning the gap. The CDR3 protein is CAISEFAGLNTGELFF. The CDR3 region has the DNA TGTGCCATCAGTGAGTTTGCAGGCTTAAACACCGGGGAGCTGTTTTTT.

The chain uses TRBV20-1 and TRBJ2-7, with 12 bases identical to TRBD2. Germline lookup yields CDR1 DFQATT and CDR2 SNEGSKA (reference sequence). The CDR3 runs to 15 residues. V lost 1 base to trimming and J lost 3 bases; unmatched junction nucleotides: 4. The CDR3 nucleotides read TGCAGTGCTAGAGCGGCTAGCGGGAGGGGCTACGAGCAGTACTTC. Amino acid sequence: CSARAASGRGYEQYF.

Ten or more counts support this clonotype. The J gene is TRBJ1-5, the V gene TRBV27; D might be TRBD1 (5 bases). Trimming left V 3 bases short and J 7 bases short, with 13 bases between. The CDR3 covers 14 residues. Germline CDR1 is MNHEY and CDR2 is SMNVEV (reference sequence). As DNA, the CDR3 is TGTGCCAGCAGTTTTGGTAGGGGAGAGCAGCCCCAGCATTTT. Translation gives CASSFGRGEQPQHF.

This clonotype was counted ten times or more. The genes are TRBV6-2 or TRBV6-3 and TRBJ1-1, with TRBD1 matching 9 bases. J was trimmed by 4 bases and V by 8 bases; bases with no gene match: 5. In germline, CDR1 is MNHEY, CDR2 SVGEGT. This CDR3 region has 13 residues. In nucleotides, the CDR3 is TGTGCCAGCGACAGGACAGGGGCCACTGAAGCTTTCTTT. Its protein product is CASDRTGATEAFF.

V is TRBV19 and J is TRBJ1-1; D unresolved. The CDR3 has 14 residues. Deletions cut 4 bases from V and 1 base from J, with 10 bases between. The V gene's germline CDR1 is LNHDA and CDR2 SQIVND (reference sequence). CDR3 nucleotides: TGTGCCAGTAGTACCCATATCGCGAACACTGAAGCTTTCTTT. This encodes CASSTHIANTEAFF.

The rearrangement joins TRBV2 to TRBJ2-4; possibly TRBD1 for D (6 bases). Germline-derived CDR1 and CDR2 are SNHLY and FYNNEI. The CDR3 loop spans 12 amino acids. Trimming stripped 7 bases from V and 6 bases from J, with 10 bases between. CDR3 sequence: CASTTDRNIQYF. In DNA, the CDR3 is TGTGCCAGCACTACGGACAGAAACATTCAGTACTTC.

This clonotype was seen repeatedly, ten times or more. CDR3 DNA: TGTGCCAGTAGTATAACGACAGCTCGCAAAGATACGCAGTATTTT. Amino acid sequence: CASSITTARKDTQYF. V is TRBV19 and J is TRBJ2-3; perhaps TRBD1 as D (5 bases). The CDR3 covers 15 residues. The germline V gene encodes CDR1 LNHDA and CDR2 SQIVND (reference sequence). V was pared by 2 bases and J by 5 bases, with 14 bases between.

The sample holds many counts of this clonotype. The chain couples TRBV6-5 to TRBJ2-7, with 10 nucleotides matching TRBD1. This CDR3 spans 15 amino acids. Germline values: CDR1 MNHEY, CDR2 SVGAGI. V gave up 2 bases and J gave up 6 bases; unmatched junction bases: 7. The CDR3 spells CASSYGGQGHTEQYF. The CDR3, as DNA: TGTGCCAGCAGTTACGGGGGACAGGGGCATACCGAGCAGTACTTC.

This clonotype was seen at least ten times. J is TRBJ2-1 and V is TRBV20-1; weak D call: TRBD2 (6 bases). This CDR3 region has 14 residues. V was cut by 6 bases and J by 5 bases, with 17 bases left in between. Looked up from germline, CDR1 is DFQATT and CDR2 is SNEGSKA (reference sequence). For the CDR3, the DNA is TGCAGTGCCTCCGGGACTCCCTCGAACAATGAGCAGTTCTTC. Protein product: CSASGTPSNNEQFF.

Many counts were recorded for this clonotype. The gene calls are TRBV7-8 and TRBJ2-1; 13 bases align to TRBD2. The CDR3 loop spans 15 amino acids. V shed 5 bases and J 6 bases; nucleotides not matched to a gene: 4. The germline V gene has CDR1 SGHVS and CDR2 FQNEAQ. CDR3 amino acids: CASSKLAGGSNEQFF. The CDR3 DNA is TGTGCCAGCAGCAAACTAGCGGGAGGGAGCAATGAGCAGTTCTTC.

This clonotype was recorded many times. The rearrangement joins TRBV12-3 or TRBV12-4 to TRBJ2-1; weak D call: TRBD2 (6 bases). This CDR3 has 15 amino acids. V was pared by 2 bases and J by 8 bases, with 16 bases between. This chain's CDR3 is CASSLSTSMIHEQFF. The CDR3 nucleotides are TGTGCCAGCAGTTTATCTACTAGCATGATCCATGAGCAGTTCTTC.

This clonotype has ten or more counts. The chain is built from TRBV4-3 and TRBJ2-1; 8 bases fit TRBD2. The CDR3 sequence is 14 residues long. Germline loops: CDR1 LGHNA, CDR2 YSLEER. The V segment lost 0 bases and the J segment 9 bases; nucleotides outside the gene matches: 4. The CDR3 sequence: CASSQDQRELEQFF. The DNA of the CDR3 is TGCGCCAGCAGCCAAGATCAGCGGGAGCTTGAGCAGTTCTTC.

This clonotype was observed at least ten times. This chain links TRBV20-1 with TRBJ2-3; 9 bases line up with TRBD2. CDR3 length equals 15 residues. The V and J ends lost 2 bases and 2 bases, in that order; junction bases with no gene match: 5. The germline gives CDR1 DFQATT, CDR2 SNEGSKA (reference sequence). The CDR3 loop reads CSARSRGGATDTQYF. CDR3 nucleotides: TGCAGTGCTAGATCCCGCGGGGGGGCCACAGATACGCAGTATTTT.

This clonotype has just one count. A much larger clone sits a single nucleotide away, making a read error possible. The chain recombines TRBV4-3 with TRBJ2-4, with D unresolved. There are 16 residues in the CDR3. Germline V gives CDR1 LGHNA, CDR2 YSLEER. CDR3 residues: CASSQESAIANNIQYF. The CDR3 nucleotides read TGCGCCAGCAGCCAAGAGTCAGCGATAGCCAATAACATTCAGTACTTC.

This clonotype was picked up many times. The chain employs TRBV7-2 and TRBJ2-1; D possibly matches TRBD1 or TRBD2 (5 bases each). The CDR3 runs 14 residues. In germline, CDR1 is SGHTA, CDR2 FQGNSA. The V end lost 1 base, the J end lost 5 bases, and 9 bases lay between the germline ends. CDR3: CASSLVLGDNEQFF. The CDR3 DNA reads TGTGCCAGCAGCTTAGTTTTGGGGGACAATGAGCAGTTCTTC.

The table lists this clonotype with many counts. The chain uses TRBV7-2 and TRBJ1-4; D is uncertain. Germline V gene sequence: CDR1 SGHTA, CDR2 FQGNSA. There are 16 residues in the CDR3. V lost 1 base and J lost 7, with 16 bases in between. CDR3 sequence: CASSLVTMGRSEKLFF. As DNA, the CDR3 is TGTGCCAGCAGCTTAGTTACTATGGGGAGAAGTGAAAAACTGTTTTTT.

This clonotype has just a few counts. The rearrangement uses TRBV4-3 and TRBJ1-2; 9 bases match TRBD1. Germline trimming cut 1 base from V and 7 bases from J; bases unmatched to any gene: 7. Germline CDR1 LGHNA, CDR2 YSLEER. The CDR3 length is 15 residues. As DNA, the CDR3 is TGCGCCAGCAGCCAAGGGGACAGGGAGGGAGGTGGCTACACCTTC. It encodes CASSQGDREGGGYTF.

This clonotype showed up many times. The J gene is TRBJ2-7, the V gene TRBV21-1; the table's D call, TRBD2, was not checked against the DNA. TRBV21-1 has pseudogene status. This CDR3 is 20 amino acids long. Written as DNA, the CDR3 is TGTGCCAGCAGCCAATCACCGAAGAGCGGGAGGGTCCTGAGCTCCTACGAGCAGTACTTC. Translated: CASSQSPKSGRVLSSYEQYF.

In its sample, this clonotype was seen many times. The CDR3 region is CASSYRASGKSGNEQFF. CDR3 bases: TGTGCCAGCAGTTACAGGGCTAGCGGGAAAAGTGGGAATGAGCAGTTCTTC. The rearrangement joins TRBV6-2 or TRBV6-3 to TRBJ2-1, with 9 bases lining up with TRBD2. V lost 2 bases and J lost 7; bases outside the gene matches: 12. The CDR3 length is 17 residues. Germline assignment: CDR1 MNHEY and CDR2 SVGEGT.